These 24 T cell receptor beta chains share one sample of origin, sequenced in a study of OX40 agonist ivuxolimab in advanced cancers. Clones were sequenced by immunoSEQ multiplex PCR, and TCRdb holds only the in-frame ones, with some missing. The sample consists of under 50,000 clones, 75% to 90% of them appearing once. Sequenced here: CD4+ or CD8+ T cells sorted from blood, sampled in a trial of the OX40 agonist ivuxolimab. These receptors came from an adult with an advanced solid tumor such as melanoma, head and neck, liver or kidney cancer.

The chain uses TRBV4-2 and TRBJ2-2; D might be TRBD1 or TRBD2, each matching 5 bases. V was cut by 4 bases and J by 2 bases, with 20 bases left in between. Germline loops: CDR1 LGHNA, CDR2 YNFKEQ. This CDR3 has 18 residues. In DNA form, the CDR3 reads TGTGCCAGCAGCCCCTGGGGACCGGCCCCCGAAAACACCGGGGAGCTGTTTTTT. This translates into CASSPWGPAPENTGELFF.

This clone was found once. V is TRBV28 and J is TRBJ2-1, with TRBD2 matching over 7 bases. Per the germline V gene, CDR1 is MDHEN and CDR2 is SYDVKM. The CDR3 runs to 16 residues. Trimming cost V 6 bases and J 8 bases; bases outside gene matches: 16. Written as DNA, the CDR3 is TGTGCCAGCAGAAACTTGTCGGGCGGGAGACGATATGAGCAGTTCTTC. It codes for CASRNLSGGRRYEQFF.

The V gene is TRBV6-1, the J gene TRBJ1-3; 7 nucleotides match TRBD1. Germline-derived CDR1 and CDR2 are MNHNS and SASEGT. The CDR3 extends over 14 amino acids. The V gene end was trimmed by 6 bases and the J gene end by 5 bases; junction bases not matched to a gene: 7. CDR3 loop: CASSESTGRNTIYF. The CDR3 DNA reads TGTGCCAGCAGCGAGTCGACAGGGAGAAACACCATATATTTT.

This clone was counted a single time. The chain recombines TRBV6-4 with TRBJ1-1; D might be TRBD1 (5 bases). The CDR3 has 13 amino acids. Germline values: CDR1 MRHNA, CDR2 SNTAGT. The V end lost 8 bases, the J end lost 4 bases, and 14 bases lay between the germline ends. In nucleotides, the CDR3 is TGTGCCAGCTCCAGCCAGCAGGGCACTGAAGCTTTCTTT. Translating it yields CASSSQQGTEAFF.

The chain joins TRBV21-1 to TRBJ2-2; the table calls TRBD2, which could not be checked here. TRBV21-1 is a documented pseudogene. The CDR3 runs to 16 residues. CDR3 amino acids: CASLICSGRALGELFF. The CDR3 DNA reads TGTGCCAGTTTAATTTGTAGCGGGAGGGCCTTAGGGGAGCTGTTTTTT.

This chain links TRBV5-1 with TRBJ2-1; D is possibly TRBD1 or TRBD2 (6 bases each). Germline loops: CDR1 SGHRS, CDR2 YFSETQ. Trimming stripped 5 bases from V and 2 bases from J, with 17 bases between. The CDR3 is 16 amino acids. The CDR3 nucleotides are TGCGCCAGCAGTCATTGGAGTGGGGGGCCCTACAATGAGCAGTTCTTC. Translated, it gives CASSHWSGGPYNEQFF.

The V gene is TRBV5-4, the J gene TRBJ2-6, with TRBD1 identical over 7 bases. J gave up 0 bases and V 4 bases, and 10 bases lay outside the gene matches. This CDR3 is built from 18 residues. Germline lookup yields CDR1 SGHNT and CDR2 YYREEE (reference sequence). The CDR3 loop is CASSHAGTASSGANVLTF. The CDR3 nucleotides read TGTGCCAGCAGCCATGCCGGGACAGCGAGCTCTGGGGCCAACGTCCTGACTTTC.

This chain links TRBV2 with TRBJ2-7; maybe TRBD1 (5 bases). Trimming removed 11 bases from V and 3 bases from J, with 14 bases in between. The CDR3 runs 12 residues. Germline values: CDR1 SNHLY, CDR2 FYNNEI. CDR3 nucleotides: TGTGCCGGGGCGGTCAGTGACTACGAGCAGTACTTC. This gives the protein CAGAVSDYEQYF.

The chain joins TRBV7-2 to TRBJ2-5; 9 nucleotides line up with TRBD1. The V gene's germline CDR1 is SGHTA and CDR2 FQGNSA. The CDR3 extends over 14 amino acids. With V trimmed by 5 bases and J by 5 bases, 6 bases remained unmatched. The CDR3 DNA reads TGTGCCAGCAGCCTTACACAGGGGGCTGAGACCCAGTACTTC. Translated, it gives CASSLTQGAETQYF.

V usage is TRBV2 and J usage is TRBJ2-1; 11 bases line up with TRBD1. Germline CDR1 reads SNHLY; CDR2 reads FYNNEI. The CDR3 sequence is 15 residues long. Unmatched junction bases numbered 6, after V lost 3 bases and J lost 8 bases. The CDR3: CASSDTGTGGDEQFF. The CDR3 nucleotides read TGTGCCAGCAGTGATACCGGGACAGGGGGGGATGAGCAGTTCTTC.

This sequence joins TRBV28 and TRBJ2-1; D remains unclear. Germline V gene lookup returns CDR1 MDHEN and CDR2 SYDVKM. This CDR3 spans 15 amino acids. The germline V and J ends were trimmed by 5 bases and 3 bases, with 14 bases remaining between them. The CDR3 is CASSPPDQIYNEQFF. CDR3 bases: TGTGCCAGCAGTCCCCCCGACCAGATCTACAATGAGCAGTTCTTC.

The CDR3 nucleotides are TGCGCCAGCAGCCATGCCGGAGGACGGCGGAATTCACCCCTCCACTTT. Amino acid sequence: CASSHAGGRRNSPLHF. The V and J genes are TRBV4-1 and TRBJ1-6; D gene uncertain. The V gene lost 3 bases and the J gene lost 7 bases, with 16 bases spanning the gap. The length of the CDR3 is 16 residues. Germline lookup yields CDR1 MGHRA and CDR2 YSYEKL.

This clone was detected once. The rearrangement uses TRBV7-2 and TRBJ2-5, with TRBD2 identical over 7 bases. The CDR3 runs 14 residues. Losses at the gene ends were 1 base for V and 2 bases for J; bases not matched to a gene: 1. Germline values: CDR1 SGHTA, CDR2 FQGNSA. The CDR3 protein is CASSLEGGQETQYF. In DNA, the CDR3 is TGTGCCAGCAGCTTAGAGGGAGGGCAAGAGACCCAGTACTTC. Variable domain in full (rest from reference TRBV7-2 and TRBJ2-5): GAGVSQSPSNKVTEKGKDVELRCDPISGHTALYWYRQSLGQGLEFLIYFQGNSAPDKSGLPSDRFSAERTGGSVSTLTIQRTQQEDSAVYLCASSLEGGQETQYFGPGTRLLVL.

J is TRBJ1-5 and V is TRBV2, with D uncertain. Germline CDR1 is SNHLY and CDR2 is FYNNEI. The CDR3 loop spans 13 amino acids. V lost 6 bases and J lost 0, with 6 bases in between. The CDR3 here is CASREDSNQPQHF. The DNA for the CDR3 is TGTGCCAGCAGAGAGGATAGCAATCAGCCCCAGCATTTT. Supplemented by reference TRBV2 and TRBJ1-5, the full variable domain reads EPEVTQTPSHQVTQMGQEVILRCVPISNHLYFYWYRQILGQKVEFLVSFYNNEISEKSEIFDDQFSVERPDGSNFTLKIRSTKLEDSAMYFCASREDSNQPQHFGDGTRLSIL.

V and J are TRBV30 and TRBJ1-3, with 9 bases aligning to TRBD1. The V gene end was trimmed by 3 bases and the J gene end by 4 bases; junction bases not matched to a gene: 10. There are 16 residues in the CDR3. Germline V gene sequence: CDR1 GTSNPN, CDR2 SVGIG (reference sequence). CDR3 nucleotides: TGTGCCTGGAGCGTGGAAGGGGGGACAGGGGGAAACACCATATATTTT. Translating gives CAWSVEGGTGGNTIYF. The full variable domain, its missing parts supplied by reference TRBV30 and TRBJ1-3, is SQTIHQWPATLVQPVGSPLSLECTVEGTSNPNLYWYRQAAGRGLQLLFYSVGIGQISSEVPQNLSASRPQDRQFILSSKKLLLSDSGFYLCAWSVEGGTGGNTIYFGEGSWLTVV.

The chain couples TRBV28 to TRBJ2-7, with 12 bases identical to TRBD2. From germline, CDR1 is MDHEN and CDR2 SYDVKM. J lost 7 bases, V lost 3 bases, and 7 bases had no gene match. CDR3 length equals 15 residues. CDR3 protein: CASSFGLAGRGEQYF. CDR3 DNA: TGTGCCAGCAGTTTCGGACTAGCGGGAAGGGGGGAGCAGTACTTC.

This CDR3 reads CASSSDPSGNNEQFF. The CDR3 nucleotides are TGTGCCAGCAGCTCCGATCCCTCAGGGAACAATGAGCAGTTCTTC. The gene calls are TRBV5-4 and TRBJ2-1; TRBD1 is a possible D gene (5 bases). CDR1 is SGHNT and CDR2 is YYREEE in the germline V gene (reference sequence). Trimming removed 3 bases from V and 5 bases from J, with 15 bases in between. The length of the CDR3 is 15 residues.

CDR3 sequence reads: CASSLGGSTEAFF. The CDR3, as DNA: TGTGCCAGCAGCTTAGGGGGTAGCACTGAAGCTTTCTTT. The rearrangement links TRBV7-9 to TRBJ1-1; D not resolved. The CDR3 spans 13 residues. V shed 1 base and J shed 4 bases, with 7 bases lying between them. Germline V CDR1 and CDR2: SEHNR, FQNEAQ (reference sequence).

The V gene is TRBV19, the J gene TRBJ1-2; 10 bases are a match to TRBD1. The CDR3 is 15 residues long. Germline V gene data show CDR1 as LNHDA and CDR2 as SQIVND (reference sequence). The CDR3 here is CASRDRGSLNYGYTF. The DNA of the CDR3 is TGTGCTAGCCGGGACAGGGGTAGTCTGAACTATGGCTACACCTTC.

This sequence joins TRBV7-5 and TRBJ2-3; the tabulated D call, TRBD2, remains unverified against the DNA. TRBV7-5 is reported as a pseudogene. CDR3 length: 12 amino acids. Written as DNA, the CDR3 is TGTGCCAGAAGCTTAGCGGCAGATACGCAGTATTTT. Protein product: CARSLAADTQYF.

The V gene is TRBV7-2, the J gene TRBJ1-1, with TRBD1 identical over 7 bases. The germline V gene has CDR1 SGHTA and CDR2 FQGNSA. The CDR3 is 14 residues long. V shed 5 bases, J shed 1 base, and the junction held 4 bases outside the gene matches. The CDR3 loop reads CASSPGQSNTEAFF. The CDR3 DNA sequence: TGTGCCAGCAGCCCGGGACAGTCGAACACTGAAGCTTTCTTT.

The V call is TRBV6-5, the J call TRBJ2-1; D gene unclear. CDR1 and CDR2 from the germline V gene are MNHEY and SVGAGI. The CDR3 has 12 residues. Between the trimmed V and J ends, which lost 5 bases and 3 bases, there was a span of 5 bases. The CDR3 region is CASSALYNEQFF. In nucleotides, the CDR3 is TGTGCCAGCAGTGCCCTCTACAATGAGCAGTTCTTC.

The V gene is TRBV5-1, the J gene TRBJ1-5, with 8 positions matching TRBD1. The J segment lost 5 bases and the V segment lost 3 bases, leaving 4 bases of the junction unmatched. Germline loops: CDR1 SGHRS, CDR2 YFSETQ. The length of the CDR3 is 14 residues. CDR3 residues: CASSYDRGDQPQHF. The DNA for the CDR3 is TGCGCCAGCAGCTATGACAGGGGCGATCAGCCCCAGCATTTT.

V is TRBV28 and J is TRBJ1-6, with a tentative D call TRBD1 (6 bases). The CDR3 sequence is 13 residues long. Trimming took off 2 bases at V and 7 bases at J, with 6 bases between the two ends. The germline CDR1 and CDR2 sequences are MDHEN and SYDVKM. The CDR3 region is CASSLTGNSPLHF. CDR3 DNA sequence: TGTGCCAGCAGTTTAACAGGGAATTCACCCCTCCACTTT. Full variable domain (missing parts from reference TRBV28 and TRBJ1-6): DVKVTQSSRYLVKRTGEKVFLECVQDMDHENMFWYRQDPGLGLRLIYFSYDVKMKEKGDIPEGYSVSREKKERFSLILESASTNQTSMYLCASSLTGNSPLHFGNGTRLTVT.